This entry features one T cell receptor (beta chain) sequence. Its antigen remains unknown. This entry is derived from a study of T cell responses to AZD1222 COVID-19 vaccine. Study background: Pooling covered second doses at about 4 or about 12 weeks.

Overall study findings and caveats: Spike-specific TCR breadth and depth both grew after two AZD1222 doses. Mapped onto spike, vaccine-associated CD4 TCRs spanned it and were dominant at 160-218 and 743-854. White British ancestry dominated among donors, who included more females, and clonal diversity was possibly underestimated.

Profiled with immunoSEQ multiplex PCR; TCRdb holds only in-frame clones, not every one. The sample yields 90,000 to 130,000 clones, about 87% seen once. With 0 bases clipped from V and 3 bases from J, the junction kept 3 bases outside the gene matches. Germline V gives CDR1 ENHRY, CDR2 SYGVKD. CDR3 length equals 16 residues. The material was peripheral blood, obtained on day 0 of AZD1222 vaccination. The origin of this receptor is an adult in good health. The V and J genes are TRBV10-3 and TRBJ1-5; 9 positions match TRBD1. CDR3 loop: CAISESDRGYNQPQHF. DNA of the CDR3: TGTGCCATCAGTGAGTCGGACAGGGGATACAATCAGCCCCAGCATTTT.